The 27 T cell receptor beta chains given below trace back to one sample, sequenced in a study of CD8 T cells in Susac syndrome. RNA amounts of roughly 0.5 to 1 ug underwent reverse transcription with random hexamers. One entry per CDR3 protein, called by TCRdb with MiXCR from the immunoSEQ multiplex PCR reads. The sample contains 400,000 or so distinct CDR3 sequences, roughly 85% of which appear only once. The specimen was CD8+ T cells from PBMCs. The receptors originated from a human donor with multiple sclerosis.

The gene calls are TRBV24-1 and TRBJ2-3; D is uncertain. CDR3 length equals 15 residues. The V gene's germline CDR1 is KGHDR and CDR2 SFDVKD. V lost 3 bases, J lost 2 bases, and 11 bases lay in between. CDR3 bases: TGTGCCACCAGTGATAGGGCGGACCTCACAGATACGCAGTATTTT. Translated: CATSDRADLTDTQYF.

The chain carries TRBV11-2 and TRBJ1-1; TRBD1 might be the D (6 bases). CDR3 length: 13 amino acids. Looked up from germline, CDR1 is SGHAT and CDR2 is FQNNGV. Trimming shortened V by 7 bases and J by 5 bases, and 14 bases separated the two germline ends. For the CDR3, the DNA is TGTGCCAGCAAACTAGGGGGGGGGACTGAAGCTTTCTTT. As protein: CASKLGGGTEAFF.

The rearrangement links TRBV30 to TRBJ1-4, with D unclear. CDR3 length equals 16 residues. Germline CDR1 GTSNPN, CDR2 SVGIG (reference sequence). V dropped 0 bases and J dropped 8 bases, with 19 bases sitting between them. As DNA, the CDR3 is TGTGCCTGGAGTGTACGGTGGGCAGCAGAGAGGGAAAAACTGTTTTTT. Translating gives CAWSVRWAAEREKLFF.

This chain uses TRBV14 with TRBJ2-7, with D possibly being TRBD1 (6 bases). This CDR3 comprises 13 residues. Germline V gene sequence: CDR1 SGHDN, CDR2 FVKESK. V was trimmed by 5 bases and J by 6 bases, leaving 14 bases between them. The CDR3 protein is CASSVSQGAEQYF. The DNA for the CDR3 is TGTGCCAGCAGCGTATCACAGGGCGCCGAGCAGTACTTC.

This sequence joins TRBV19 and TRBJ2-1; no clear D gene. With 6 bases removed from V and 2 bases from J, the gap between germline ends came to 11 bases. The CDR3 totals 14 residues. Germline V gene sequence: CDR1 LNHDA, CDR2 SQIVND (reference sequence). CDR3 residues: CASSFMGAYNEQFF. CDR3 DNA sequence: TGTGCCAGTAGCTTCATGGGCGCCTACAATGAGCAGTTCTTC.

The V call is TRBV4-1, the J call TRBJ2-7; no definite D call. CDR1 MGHRA and CDR2 YSYEKL come from the germline V gene. The length of the CDR3 is 16 residues. Deletions cut 1 base from V and 2 bases from J, with 15 bases between. CDR3 bases: TGCGCCAGCAGCCAAGCGCTCACAGACATTCCCTACGAGCAGTACTTC. This encodes CASSQALTDIPYEQYF.

The chain joins TRBV10-2 to TRBJ1-1, with no clear D. Per the germline V gene, CDR1 is WSHSY and CDR2 is SAAADI. V was trimmed by 3 bases and J by 0 bases, leaving 17 bases between them. This CDR3 spans 17 amino acids. This chain's CDR3 is CASSDGVVSGLNTEAFF. The DNA of the CDR3 is TGCGCCAGCAGTGATGGTGTTGTTTCGGGATTGAACACTGAAGCTTTCTTT.

The chain couples TRBV7-3 to TRBJ2-3; TRBD2 matches at 9 bases. The ends lost 2 bases at V and 0 bases at J; junction bases unmatched: 15. This CDR3 is built from 20 residues. Germline V gene data show CDR1 as SGHTA and CDR2 as FQGTGA. DNA of the CDR3: TGTGCCAGCAGCTTAGAGGGTGGGACTAGCTCCCCCAGTAGCACAGATACGCAGTATTTT. Translated, it gives CASSLEGGTSSPSSTDTQYF.

The chain is built from TRBV27 and TRBJ2-7; D perhaps matches TRBD1 (5 bases). Looked up from germline, CDR1 is MNHEY and CDR2 is SMNVEV (reference sequence). V shed 4 bases and J shed 0 bases, with 10 bases lying between them. The CDR3 spans 14 residues. The CDR3 region is CASSSQTDSYEQYF. For the CDR3, the DNA is TGTGCCAGCAGTTCCCAGACAGACTCCTACGAGCAGTACTTC.

The CDR3 DNA reads TGTGCCAGCAGCCCGGACAGGGCTTTGAACACTGAAGCTTTCTTT. Protein sequence: CASSPDRALNTEAFF. This chain joins TRBV12-3 or TRBV12-4 and TRBJ1-1; the match to TRBD1 covers 8 bases. This CDR3 comprises 15 residues. J was trimmed by 0 bases and V by 6 bases; bases with no gene match: 6.

This chain links TRBV6-2 or TRBV6-3 with TRBJ1-1; D is undetermined. V lost 2 bases and J 1 base, leaving 8 bases between the germline ends. In germline, CDR1 is MNHEY, CDR2 SVGEGT. CDR3 size: 14 residues. CDR3: CASSYLGKNTEAFF. CDR3 DNA: TGTGCCAGCAGTTACCTGGGGAAGAACACTGAAGCTTTCTTT.

This clonotype was found once. The chain couples TRBV30 to TRBJ2-1, with 7 bases aligning to TRBD2. Germline CDR1 and CDR2: GTSNPN and SVGIG (reference sequence). CDR3 length equals 14 residues. V was clipped by 8 bases and J by 0 bases; unmatched bases: 7. The CDR3 sequence is CAQDGGSSYNEQFF. CDR3 nucleotide sequence: TGTGCCCAAGACGGGGGGAGCTCCTACAATGAGCAGTTCTTC.

This sequence joins TRBV18 and TRBJ1-1, with 8 bases aligning to TRBD1. J lost 3 bases, V lost 3 bases, and 6 bases had no gene match. The CDR3 totals 15 residues. In germline, CDR1 is KGHSH, CDR2 LQKENI. The CDR3, as DNA: TGTGCCAGCTCACCCGACGGACAGGGCGACACTGAAGCTTTCTTT. Protein product: CASSPDGQGDTEAFF.

This chain links TRBV4-1 with TRBJ1-2; TRBD1 matches at 11 bases. Germline values: CDR1 MGHRA, CDR2 YSYEKL. J was trimmed by 8 bases and V by 1 base; bases with no gene match: 6. The CDR3 is 15 residues long. CDR3 region: CASSQVGQGARGYTF. Written as DNA, the CDR3 is TGCGCCAGCAGCCAAGTCGGACAGGGGGCGAGAGGCTACACCTTC.

The gene calls are TRBV19 and TRBJ2-5; 9 positions agree with TRBD1. The germline V gene has CDR1 LNHDA and CDR2 SQIVND (reference sequence). This CDR3 region has 13 residues. The V gene end was trimmed by 5 bases and the J gene end by 4 bases; junction bases not matched to a gene: 2. The CDR3 nucleotides read TGTGCCAGTAGTGCGGACAGGGGAGAGACCCAGTACTTC. Translated: CASSADRGETQYF.

V and J are TRBV7-9 and TRBJ2-1; 9 nucleotides agree with TRBD2. Germline CDR1 is SEHNR and CDR2 is FQNEAQ (reference sequence). CDR3 length equals 16 residues. V trimming: 4 bases; J trimming: 4 bases; junction bases outside the gene matches: 8. This chain's CDR3 is CASSSLAGPDYNEQFF. Written as DNA, the CDR3 is TGTGCCAGCAGCTCCCTAGCGGGGCCGGATTACAATGAGCAGTTCTTC.

This clonotype was recorded once. The rearrangement uses TRBV29-1 and TRBJ1-1; TRBD1 matches 7 bases. The CDR3 length is 11 residues. Germline V gene lookup returns CDR1 SQVTM and CDR2 ANQGSEA. V lost 3 bases to trimming and J lost 7 bases; unmatched junction nucleotides: 2. In DNA form, the CDR3 reads TGCAGCGTTGACAGGGGGGTTGAAGCTTTCTTT. Its protein product is CSVDRGVEAFF.

The chain carries TRBV4-1 and TRBJ1-2; weak D call: TRBD1 (5 bases). Per germline, CDR1 MGHRA and CDR2 YSYEKL. This CDR3 is built from 15 residues. V gave up 4 bases and J gave up 2 bases, with 14 bases separating them. Written as DNA, the CDR3 is TGCGCCAGCAGCCGCCCCGAGGAGGGGAACTATGGCTACACCTTC. This encodes CASSRPEEGNYGYTF.

This sequence joins TRBV4-1 and TRBJ2-1; D perhaps matches TRBD2 (5 bases). The CDR3 runs 15 residues. The germline V gene encodes CDR1 MGHRA and CDR2 YSYEKL. The V and J ends lost 8 bases and 5 bases respectively, with 19 bases between them. The CDR3 region is CASQLRASSDNEQFF. The CDR3 DNA reads as TGCGCCAGCCAGCTGAGGGCTAGTTCAGACAATGAGCAGTTCTTC.

This CDR3 reads CASSIQVYPSGANVLTF. The CDR3 region has the DNA TGTGCCAGTAGTATACAGGTATACCCCTCTGGGGCCAACGTCCTGACTTTC. The chain recombines TRBV19 with TRBJ2-6; D is undetermined. The germline V and J ends were trimmed by 2 bases and 0 bases, with 11 bases remaining between them. CDR1 is LNHDA, CDR2 SQIVND, per germline (reference sequence). This CDR3 is built from 17 residues. The whole variable domain, filled in from reference TRBV19 and TRBJ2-6, reads DGGITQSPKYLFRKEGQNVTLSCEQNLNHDAMYWYRQDPGQGLRLIYYSQIVNDFQKGDIAEGYSVSREKKESFPLTVTSAQKNPTAFYLCASSIQVYPSGANVLTFGAGSRLTVL.

The CDR3 here is CSARDTQRETDTQYF. CDR3 nucleotide sequence: TGCAGTGCTAGAGATACTCAGCGGGAGACAGATACGCAGTATTTT. The V gene is TRBV20-1, the J gene TRBJ2-3; 8 bases map to TRBD2. Germline CDR1 reads DFQATT; CDR2 reads SNEGSKA (reference sequence). V shed 0 bases, J shed 3 bases, and the junction held 5 bases outside the gene matches. The CDR3 sequence is 15 residues long.

The chain joins TRBV4-1 to TRBJ2-3; the match to TRBD1 covers 12 bases. Germline CDR1 reads MGHRA; CDR2 reads YSYEKL. The V and J ends lost 3 bases and 3 bases, in that order; junction bases with no gene match: 10. The CDR3 contains 18 residues. The DNA of the CDR3 is TGCGCCAGCAGCCAGGGGACAGGGGGCGCGTTTTGGACAGATACGCAGTATTTT. Protein sequence: CASSQGTGGAFWTDTQYF.

The V call is TRBV28, the J call TRBJ2-7; a weak D match, TRBD2 (7 bases). Germline CDR1 reads MDHEN; CDR2 reads SYDVKM. The CDR3 runs to 16 residues. Trimming took 6 bases from V and 0 from J, leaving 18 bases between them. This CDR3 reads CASRGLRGAGSYEQYF. Written as DNA, the CDR3 is TGTGCCAGCAGAGGGCTCCGGGGGGCAGGCTCCTACGAGCAGTACTTC.

This clonotype was counted a single time. The gene calls are TRBV4-1 and TRBJ2-7; D possibly matches TRBD1 or TRBD2 (5 bases each). V lost 3 bases and J lost 0, with 12 bases in between. Per germline, CDR1 MGHRA and CDR2 YSYEKL. The CDR3 runs to 15 residues. The CDR3 spells CASSQAGTVSYEQYF. Here the CDR3 DNA reads TGCGCCAGCAGCCAGGCCGGGACGGTCTCCTACGAGCAGTACTTC.

The chain carries TRBV27 and TRBJ2-2; unclear D gene. CDR1 is MNHEY and CDR2 is SMNVEV in the germline V gene (reference sequence). V lost 5 bases and J lost 6, with 10 bases in between. This CDR3 region has 13 residues. The CDR3 region is CASSLTYSGELFF. The DNA of the CDR3 is TGTGCCAGCAGTCTGACCTATTCCGGGGAGCTGTTTTTT.

This chain links TRBV27 with TRBJ1-1, with D hard to call. This CDR3 region has 14 residues. The ends were cut back, 3 bases at V and 3 bases at J, with 11 bases in the middle. CDR1 and CDR2 from the germline V gene are MNHEY and SMNVEV (reference sequence). The CDR3 loop is CASSFGLSDTEAFF. The CDR3 bases are TGTGCCAGCAGTTTCGGATTGTCGGACACTGAAGCTTTCTTT.

The rearrangement joins TRBV27 to TRBJ2-1; 10 bases map to TRBD2. Germline V gene sequence: CDR1 MNHEY, CDR2 SMNVEV (reference sequence). Trimming at V came to 7 bases and at J to 6 bases, leaving 6 bases not matched to a gene. The CDR3 spans 14 residues. The CDR3: CASTPGTSANEQFF. Written as DNA, the CDR3 is TGTGCCAGCACCCCCGGGACTAGCGCCAATGAGCAGTTCTTC.